The source of this T cell receptor beta chain is a study of breast tumors, draining lymph nodes, adjacent tissues. This CDR3 comprises 14 residues. From germline, CDR1 is SGDLS and CDR2 YYNGEE. V was trimmed by 3 bases and J by 8 bases, leaving 16 bases between them. TCRdb fed the multiplex PCR reads into MiXCR, producing one record per CDR3 protein. The sample has more than 10,000 distinct CDR3 sequences; roughly three quarters are singletons. Sequenced: tumor-adjacent breast tissue. The chain is built from TRBV9 and TRBJ2-3, with a possible D match to TRBD1 (5 bases). The source of this sequence is a female donor with breast cancer. Some clones in this sample may be carry-over from other donors' samples. CDR3 residues: CASSEGGASSTQYF. CDR3 coding DNA: TGTGCCAGCAGCGAAGGTGGGGCCTCAAGTACGCAGTATTTT.